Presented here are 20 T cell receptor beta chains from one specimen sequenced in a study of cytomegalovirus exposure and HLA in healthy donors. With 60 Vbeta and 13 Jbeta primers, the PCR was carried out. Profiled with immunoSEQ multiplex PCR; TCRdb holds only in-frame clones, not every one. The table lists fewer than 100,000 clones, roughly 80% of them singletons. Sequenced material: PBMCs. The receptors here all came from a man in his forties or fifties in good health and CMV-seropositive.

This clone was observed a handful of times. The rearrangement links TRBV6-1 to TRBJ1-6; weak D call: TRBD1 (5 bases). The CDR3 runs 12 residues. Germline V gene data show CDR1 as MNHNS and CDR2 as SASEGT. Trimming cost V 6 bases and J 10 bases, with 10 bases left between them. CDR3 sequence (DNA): TGTGCCAGCAGCGCAGGGTACTCACCCCTCCACTTT. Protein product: CASSAGYSPLHF.

The CDR3 region has the DNA TGCGCCAGCAGCGGAGGGGGACAGGGCGGCGAGCAGTACTTC. Amino acid sequence: CASSGGGQGGEQYF. The chain is built from TRBV5-1 and TRBJ2-7; 9 bases align to TRBD1. This CDR3 contains 14 residues. CDR1 SGHRS and CDR2 YFSETQ come from the germline V gene. V shed 4 bases and J 6 bases; nucleotides not matched to a gene: 8. The complete variable domain, with remaining parts taken from reference TRBV5-1 and TRBJ2-7, reads KAGVTQTPRYLIKTRGQQVTLSCSPISGHRSVSWYQQTPGQGLQFLFEYFSETQRNKGNFPGRFSGRQFSNSRSEMNVSTLELGDSALYLCASSGGGQGGEQYFGPGTRLTVT.

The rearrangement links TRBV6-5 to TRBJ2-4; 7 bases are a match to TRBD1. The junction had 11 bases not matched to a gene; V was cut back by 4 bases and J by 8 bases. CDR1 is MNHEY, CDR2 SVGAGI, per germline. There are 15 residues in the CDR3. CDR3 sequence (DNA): TGTGCCAGCAGTTTGGACAGGTCAGGGGTGGACATTCAGTACTTC. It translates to CASSLDRSGVDIQYF.

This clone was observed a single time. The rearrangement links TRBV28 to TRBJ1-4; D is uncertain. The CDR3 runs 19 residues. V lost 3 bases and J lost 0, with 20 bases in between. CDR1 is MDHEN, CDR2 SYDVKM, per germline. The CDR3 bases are TGTGCCAGCAGTTTTGCCCCTAATCGTCGGGTAGCAACTAATGAAAAACTGTTTTTT. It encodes CASSFAPNRRVATNEKLFF.

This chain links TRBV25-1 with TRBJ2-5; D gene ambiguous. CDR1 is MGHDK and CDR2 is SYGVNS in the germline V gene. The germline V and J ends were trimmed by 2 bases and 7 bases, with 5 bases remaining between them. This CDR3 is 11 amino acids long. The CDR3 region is CASSEGGTQYF. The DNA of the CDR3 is TGTGCCAGCAGTGAAGGCGGGACCCAGTACTTC.

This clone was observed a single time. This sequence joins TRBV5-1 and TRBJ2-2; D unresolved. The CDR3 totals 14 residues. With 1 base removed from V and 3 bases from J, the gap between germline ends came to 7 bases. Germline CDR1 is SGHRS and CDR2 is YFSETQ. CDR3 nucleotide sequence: TGCGCCAGCAGCTTGTCTCTCGACACCGGGGAGCTGTTTTTT. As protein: CASSLSLDTGELFF. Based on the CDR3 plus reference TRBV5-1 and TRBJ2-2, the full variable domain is KAGVTQTPRYLIKTRGQQVTLSCSPISGHRSVSWYQQTPGQGLQFLFEYFSETQRNKGNFPGRFSGRQFSNSRSEMNVSTLELGDSALYLCASSLSLDTGELFFGEGSRLTVL.

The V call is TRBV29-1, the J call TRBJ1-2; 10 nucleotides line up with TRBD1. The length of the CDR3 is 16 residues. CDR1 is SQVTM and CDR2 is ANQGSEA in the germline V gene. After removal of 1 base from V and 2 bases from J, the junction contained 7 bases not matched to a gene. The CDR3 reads CSVEGPGTGENYGYTF. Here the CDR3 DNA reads TGCAGCGTTGAAGGCCCCGGGACAGGGGAGAACTATGGCTACACCTTC.

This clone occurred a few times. CDR3: CASSPGTSGGPTDTQYF. The CDR3 DNA sequence: TGCGCCAGCAGTCCGGGGACTAGCGGGGGGCCCACAGATACGCAGTATTTT. The J gene is TRBJ2-3, the V gene TRBV5-1; 15 bases fit TRBD2. Per the germline V gene, CDR1 is SGHRS and CDR2 is YFSETQ. CDR3 length: 17 residues. Trimming cost V 5 bases and J 2 bases; bases outside gene matches: 6.

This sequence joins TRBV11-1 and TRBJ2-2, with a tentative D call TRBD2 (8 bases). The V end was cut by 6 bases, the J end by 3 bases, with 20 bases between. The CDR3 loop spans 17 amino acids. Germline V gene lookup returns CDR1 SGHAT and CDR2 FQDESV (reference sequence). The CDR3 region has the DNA TGTGCCAGCAGGCTAGGGGGCAGCGGGGGCGACACCGGGGAGCTGTTTTTT. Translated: CASRLGGSGGDTGELFF.

The CDR3 coding sequence is TGTGCCACCAACGCGGGACAGGGTACCTCCGGGGAGCTGTTTTTT. As protein: CATNAGQGTSGELFF. J is TRBJ2-2 and V is TRBV19; 9 bases line up with TRBD1. This CDR3 is 15 amino acids long. The ends lost 10 bases at V and 6 bases at J; junction bases unmatched: 12. The V gene's germline CDR1 is LNHDA and CDR2 SQIVND (reference sequence).

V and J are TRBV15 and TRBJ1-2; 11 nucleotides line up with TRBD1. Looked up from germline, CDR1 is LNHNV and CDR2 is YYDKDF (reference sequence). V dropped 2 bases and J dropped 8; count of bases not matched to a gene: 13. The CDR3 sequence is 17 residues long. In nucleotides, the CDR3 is TGTGCCACCAGCAGACCCGGGACAGGGGGTTTGGGAACCGGCTACACCTTC. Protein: CATSRPGTGGLGTGYTF.

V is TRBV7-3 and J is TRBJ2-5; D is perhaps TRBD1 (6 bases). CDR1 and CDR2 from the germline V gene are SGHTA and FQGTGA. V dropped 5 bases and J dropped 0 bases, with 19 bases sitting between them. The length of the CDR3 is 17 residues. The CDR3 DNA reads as TGTGCCAGCAGCGAAAGCCCTCCAACAGGGAACCAAGAGACCCAGTACTTC. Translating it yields CASSESPPTGNQETQYF.

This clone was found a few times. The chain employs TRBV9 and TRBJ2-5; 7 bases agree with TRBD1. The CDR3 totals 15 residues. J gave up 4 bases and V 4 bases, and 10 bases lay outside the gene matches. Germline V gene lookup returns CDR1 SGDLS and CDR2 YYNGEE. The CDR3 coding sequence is TGTGCCAGCAGCTCCCGAGGGGGCCCAGGAGAGACCCAGTACTTC. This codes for CASSSRGGPGETQYF. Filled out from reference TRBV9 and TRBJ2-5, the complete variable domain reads DSGVTQTPKHLITATGQRVTLRCSPRSGDLSVYWYQQSLDQGLQFLIQYYNGEERAKGNILERFSAQQFPDLHSELNLSSLELGDSALYFCASSSRGGPGETQYFGPGTRLLVL.

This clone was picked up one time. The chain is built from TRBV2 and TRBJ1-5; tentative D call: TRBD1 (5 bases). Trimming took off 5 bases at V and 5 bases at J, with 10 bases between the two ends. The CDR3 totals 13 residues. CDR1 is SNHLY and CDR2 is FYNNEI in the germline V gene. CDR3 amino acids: CASSLSGDQPQHF. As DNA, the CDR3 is TGTGCCAGCAGTCTGTCGGGGGATCAGCCCCAGCATTTT. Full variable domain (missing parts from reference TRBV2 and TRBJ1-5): EPEVTQTPSHQVTQMGQEVILRCVPISNHLYFYWYRQILGQKVEFLVSFYNNEISEKSEIFDDQFSVERPDGSNFTLKIRSTKLEDSAMYFCASSLSGDQPQHFGDGTRLSIL.

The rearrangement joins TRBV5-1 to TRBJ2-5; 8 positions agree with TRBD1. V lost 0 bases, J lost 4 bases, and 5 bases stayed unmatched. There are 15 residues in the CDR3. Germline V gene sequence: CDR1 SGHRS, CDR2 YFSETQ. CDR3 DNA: TGCGCCAGCAGCTTGGCTCAGGGGGCGGGAGAGACCCAGTACTTC. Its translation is CASSLAQGAGETQYF.

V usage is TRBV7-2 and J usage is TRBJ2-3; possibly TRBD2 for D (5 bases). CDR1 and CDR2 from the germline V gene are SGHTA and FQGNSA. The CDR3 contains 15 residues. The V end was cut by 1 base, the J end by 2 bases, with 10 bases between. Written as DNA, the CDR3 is TGTGCCAGCAGCTTAGGGTGGCGGGCCACAGATACGCAGTATTTT. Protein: CASSLGWRATDTQYF. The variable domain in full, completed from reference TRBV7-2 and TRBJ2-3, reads GAGVSQSPSNKVTEKGKDVELRCDPISGHTALYWYRQSLGQGLEFLIYFQGNSAPDKSGLPSDRFSAERTGGSVSTLTIQRTQQEDSAVYLCASSLGWRATDTQYFGPGTRLTVL.

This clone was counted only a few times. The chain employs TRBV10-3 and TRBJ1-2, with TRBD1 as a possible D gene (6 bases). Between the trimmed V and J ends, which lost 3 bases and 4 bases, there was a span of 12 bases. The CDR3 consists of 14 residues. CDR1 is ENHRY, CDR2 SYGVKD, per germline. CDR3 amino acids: CAISDWTAVYGYTF. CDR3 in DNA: TGTGCCATCAGTGATTGGACAGCCGTCTATGGCTACACCTTC.

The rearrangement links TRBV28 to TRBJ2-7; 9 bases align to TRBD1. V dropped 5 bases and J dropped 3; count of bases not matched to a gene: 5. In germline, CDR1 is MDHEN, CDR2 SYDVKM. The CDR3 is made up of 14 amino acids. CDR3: CASSNPGQGYEQYF. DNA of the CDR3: TGTGCCAGCAGTAACCCGGGACAGGGCTACGAGCAGTACTTC.

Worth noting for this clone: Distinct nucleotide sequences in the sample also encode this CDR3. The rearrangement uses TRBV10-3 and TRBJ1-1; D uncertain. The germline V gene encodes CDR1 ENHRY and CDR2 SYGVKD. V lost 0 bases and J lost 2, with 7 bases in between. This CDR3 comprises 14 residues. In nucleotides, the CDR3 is TGTGCCATCAGTGAGTCGAGGGCTAACACTGAAGCTTTCTTT. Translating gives CAISESRANTEAFF.

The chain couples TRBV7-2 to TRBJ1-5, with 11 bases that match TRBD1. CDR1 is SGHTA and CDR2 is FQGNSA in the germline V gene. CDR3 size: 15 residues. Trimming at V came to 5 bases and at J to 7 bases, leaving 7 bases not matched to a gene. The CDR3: CASSPGQGAGQPQHF. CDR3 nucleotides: TGTGCCAGCAGCCCTGGACAGGGGGCGGGACAGCCCCAGCATTTT.